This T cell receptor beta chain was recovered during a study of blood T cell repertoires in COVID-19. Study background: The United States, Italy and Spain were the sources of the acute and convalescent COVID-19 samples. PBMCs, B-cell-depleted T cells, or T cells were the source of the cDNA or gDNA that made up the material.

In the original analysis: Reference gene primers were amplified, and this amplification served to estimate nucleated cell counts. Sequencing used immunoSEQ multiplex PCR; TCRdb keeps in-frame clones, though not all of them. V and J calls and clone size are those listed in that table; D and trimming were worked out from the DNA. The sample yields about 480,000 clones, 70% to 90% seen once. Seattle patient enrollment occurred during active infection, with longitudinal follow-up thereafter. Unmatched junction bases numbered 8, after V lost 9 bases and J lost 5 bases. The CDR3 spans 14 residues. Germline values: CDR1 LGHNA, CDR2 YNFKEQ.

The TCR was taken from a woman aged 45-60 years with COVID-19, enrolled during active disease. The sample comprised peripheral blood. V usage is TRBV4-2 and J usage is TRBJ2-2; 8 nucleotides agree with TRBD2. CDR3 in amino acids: CASSGGQGTGELFF. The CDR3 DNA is TGTGCCAGTTCGGGGGGGCAGGGAACCGGGGAGCTGTTTTTT.